Each of the 19 T cell receptor beta chains below was sequenced from the same sample in a study of blood T cell repertoires in COVID-19. Assay: immunoSEQ multiplex PCR; the TCRdb copy retains only in-frame clones and omits some. There are more than 300,000 clones in the sample; approximately 89% occur only once, and about 2% lies in the top ten. The material sequenced was peripheral blood. Every receptor here comes from a woman in her 30s with COVID-19, enrolled during active disease.

V usage is TRBV3-1 (or the pseudogene TRBV3-2) and J usage is TRBJ1-2; no firm D call. The germline V gene has CDR1 LGHDT and CDR2 YNNKEL (reference sequence). The CDR3 extends over 12 amino acids. V lost 5 bases and J lost 7, with 11 bases in between. The CDR3 region has the DNA TGTGCCAGCAGCTCCTCGGAGTCTGGCTACACCTTC. Translation: CASSSSESGYTF.

A single count supports this clone. The rearrangement links TRBV29-1 to TRBJ1-1; D ambiguous. Germline V gene lookup returns CDR1 SQVTM and CDR2 ANQGSEA. V was cut by 7 bases and J by 3 bases, with 15 bases left in between. The CDR3 totals 13 residues. As DNA, the CDR3 is TGCAGCGCAGCTTTCGGGGAATACACTGAAGCTTTCTTT. Amino acid sequence: CSAAFGEYTEAFF.

The chain carries TRBV30 and TRBJ1-2; tentative D call: TRBD1 (5 bases). V shed 5 bases and J shed 6 bases, with 16 bases lying between them. Germline CDR1 reads GTSNPN; CDR2 reads SVGIG (reference sequence). The CDR3 totals 13 residues. CDR3 nucleotide sequence: TGTGCCTGGCTTAAGATTGGGGCGGATGGCTACACCTTC. Amino acids: CAWLKIGADGYTF. Full variable domain (rest looked up from reference TRBV30 and TRBJ1-2): SQTIHQWPATLVQPVGSPLSLECTVEGTSNPNLYWYRQAAGRGLQLLFYSVGIGQISSEVPQNLSASRPQDRQFILSSKKLLLSDSGFYLCAWLKIGADGYTFGSGTRLTVV.

The rearrangement uses TRBV6-5 and TRBJ1-6; D may be TRBD1 (6 bases). With 5 bases removed from V and 4 bases from J, the gap between germline ends came to 9 bases. Germline CDR1 and CDR2: MNHEY and SVGAGI. The CDR3 is made up of 14 amino acids. The CDR3 is CASSTQGYNSPLHF. CDR3 bases: TGTGCCAGCAGTACACAGGGATATAATTCACCCCTCCACTTT.

Regarding this clone: The sample holds other DNA sequences that translate to the same CDR3. The gene calls are TRBV19 and TRBJ2-3, with unresolved D. V lost 3 bases and J lost 4, with 2 bases in between. The length of the CDR3 is 11 residues. CDR1 LNHDA and CDR2 SQIVND come from the germline V gene (reference sequence). CDR3 amino acids: CASSIADTQYF. CDR3 coding DNA: TGTGCCAGTAGTATCGCAGATACGCAGTATTTT.

The rearrangement joins TRBV5-6 to TRBJ1-6; TRBD1 matches 7 bases. There are 17 residues in the CDR3. With V trimmed by 4 bases and J by 7 bases, 14 bases remained unmatched. Germline V gene lookup returns CDR1 SGHDT and CDR2 YYEEEE. The DNA for the CDR3 is TGTGCCAGCAGCCGTATTGTTCCGGGACAGACGAATTCACCCCTCCACTTT. As protein: CASSRIVPGQTNSPLHF.

This chain links TRBV29-1 with TRBJ1-3; D gene ambiguous. The CDR3 extends over 11 amino acids. Germline lookup yields CDR1 SQVTM and CDR2 ANQGSEA. V lost 6 bases, J lost 4 bases, and 7 bases lay in between. The CDR3 bases are TGCAGCGTCGAACAGGGAAACACCATATATTTT. The encoded protein is CSVEQGNTIYF.

V usage is TRBV20-1 and J usage is TRBJ2-1; no firm D call. Looked up from germline, CDR1 is DFQATT and CDR2 is SNEGSKA (reference sequence). V was shortened by 3 bases and J by 9 bases, with 6 bases between the two germline ends. CDR3 size: 10 residues. Here the CDR3 DNA reads TGCAGTGCTAGTTTGGCTGAGCAGTTCTTC. Residues: CSASLAEQFF.

The V and J genes are TRBV2 and TRBJ1-5; D possibly corresponds to TRBD1 (6 bases). This CDR3 comprises 14 residues. The germline V gene encodes CDR1 SNHLY and CDR2 FYNNEI. Trimming pared 5 bases from V and 3 bases from J, leaving 11 bases between. CDR3 sequence (DNA): TGTGCCAGCAGTCGGGACACTTACAATCAGCCCCAGCATTTT. Translating gives CASSRDTYNQPQHF.

V is TRBV28 and J is TRBJ1-6; D gene ambiguous. Germline CDR1 reads MDHEN; CDR2 reads SYDVKM. Trimming shortened V by 2 bases and J by 10 bases, and 6 bases separated the two germline ends. This CDR3 comprises 12 residues. CDR3 sequence reads: CASSLTRSPLHF. CDR3 in DNA: TGTGCCAGCAGTTTAACTCGGTCACCCCTCCACTTT.

This sequence joins TRBV4-1 and TRBJ1-1; 7 bases line up with TRBD1. In germline, CDR1 is MGHRA, CDR2 YSYEKL. With V trimmed by 1 base and J by 4 bases, 9 bases remained unmatched. This CDR3 spans 16 amino acids. The CDR3 DNA follows: TGCGCCAGCAGCCAAGCGACAGGGCCTGTGGTCACTGAAGCTTTCTTT. Its protein product is CASSQATGPVVTEAFF.

The chain uses TRBV18 and TRBJ1-1, with TRBD1 matching 7 bases. V was clipped by 3 bases and J by 0 bases; unmatched bases: 7. CDR1 and CDR2 from the germline V gene are KGHSH and LQKENI. CDR3 length: 16 amino acids. CDR3 loop: CASSPRQGLMNTEAFF. The CDR3 DNA reads as TGTGCCAGCTCACCTAGACAGGGCCTTATGAACACTGAAGCTTTCTTT.

The rearrangement joins TRBV5-1 to TRBJ1-2, with D possibly being TRBD1 (5 bases). V dropped 4 bases and J dropped 2 bases, with 15 bases sitting between them. From germline, CDR1 is SGHRS and CDR2 YFSETQ. The CDR3 loop spans 15 amino acids. The CDR3 protein is CASSPGGRGNYGYTF. The CDR3 bases are TGCGCCAGCAGCCCGGGGGGTAGGGGAAACTATGGCTACACCTTC.

The chain couples TRBV5-1 to TRBJ1-6; the match to TRBD1 covers 7 bases. V trimming: 4 bases; J trimming: 9 bases; junction bases outside the gene matches: 7. The CDR3 sequence is 14 residues long. The V gene's germline CDR1 is SGHRS and CDR2 YFSETQ. This CDR3 reads CASSDRVQRSPLHF. CDR3 coding DNA: TGCGCCAGCAGCGACAGGGTCCAGCGTTCACCCCTCCACTTT.

This clone was detected only once. The chain uses TRBV14 and TRBJ1-3, with D tentatively TRBD1 (6 bases). The CDR3 loop spans 16 amino acids. Germline values: CDR1 SGHDN, CDR2 FVKESK. Trimming removed 0 bases from V and 3 bases from J, with 12 bases in between. CDR3 nucleotides: TGTGCCAGCAGCCAAGAACTGGGGGCAGATGGAAACACCATATATTTT. Protein product: CASSQELGADGNTIYF.

The chain uses TRBV27 and TRBJ2-1, with 7 bases aligning to TRBD1. The CDR3 totals 14 residues. The V segment lost 10 bases and the J segment 2 bases; nucleotides outside the gene matches: 8. The germline gives CDR1 MNHEY, CDR2 SMNVEV (reference sequence). CDR3 protein: CATTRDRAYNEQFF. The DNA for the CDR3 is TGTGCCACGACCCGAGACAGGGCCTACAATGAGCAGTTCTTC.

The genes are TRBV28 and TRBJ1-5, with TRBD1 matching 12 bases. Trimming at V came to 3 bases and at J to 3 bases, leaving 6 bases not matched to a gene. From germline, CDR1 is MDHEN and CDR2 SYDVKM. The CDR3 length is 17 residues. This CDR3 is CASSFSGTGGLNQPQHF. CDR3 coding DNA: TGTGCCAGCAGTTTCTCCGGGACAGGGGGCCTCAATCAGCCCCAGCATTTT. The whole variable domain, remainder taken from reference TRBV28 and TRBJ1-5, is DVKVTQSSRYLVKRTGEKVFLECVQDMDHENMFWYRQDPGLGLRLIYFSYDVKMKEKGDIPEGYSVSREKKERFSLILESASTNQTSMYLCASSFSGTGGLNQPQHFGDGTRLSIL.

The genes are TRBV7-9 and TRBJ1-6, with 7 positions matching TRBD1. Unmatched junction bases numbered 4, after V lost 3 bases and J lost 5 bases. CDR3 length: 15 amino acids. Germline V gene sequence: CDR1 SEHNR, CDR2 FQNEAQ (reference sequence). The CDR3 coding sequence is TGTGCCAGCAGCTTGGCGACAGGGAATAATTCACCCCTCCACTTT. Protein sequence: CASSLATGNNSPLHF.

The V gene is TRBV27, the J gene TRBJ2-3, with D perhaps matching TRBD2 (7 bases). Germline V CDR1 and CDR2: MNHEY, SMNVEV (reference sequence). CDR3 length: 15 amino acids. Trimming shortened V by 3 bases and J by 6 bases, and 16 bases separated the two germline ends. The CDR3 here is CASSLRQGRGDTQYF. CDR3 nucleotide sequence: TGTGCCAGCAGTTTGAGGCAGGGGAGGGGGGATACGCAGTATTTT.